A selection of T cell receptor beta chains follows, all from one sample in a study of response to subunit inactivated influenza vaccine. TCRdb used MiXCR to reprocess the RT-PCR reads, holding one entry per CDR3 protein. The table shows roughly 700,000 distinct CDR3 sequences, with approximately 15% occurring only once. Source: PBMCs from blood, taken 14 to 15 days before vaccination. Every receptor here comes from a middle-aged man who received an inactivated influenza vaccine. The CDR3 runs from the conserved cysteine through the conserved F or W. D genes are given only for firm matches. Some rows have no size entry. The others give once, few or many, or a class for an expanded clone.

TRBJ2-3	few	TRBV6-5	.	CASSYELSADTQYF	TGTGCCAGCAGTTACGAGCTCAGTGCAGATACGCAGTATTTT
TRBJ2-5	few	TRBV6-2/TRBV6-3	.	CASSYQHGTQETQYF	TGTGCCAGCAGTTACCAACACGGGACCCAAGAGACCCAGTACTTC
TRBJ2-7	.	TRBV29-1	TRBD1	CSVGTGVEQYF	TGCAGCGTTGGGACAGGGGTCGAGCAGTACTTC
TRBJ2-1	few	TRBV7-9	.	CASSPYVGEQFF	TGTGCCAGCAGCCCTTACGTAGGTGAGCAGTTCTTC
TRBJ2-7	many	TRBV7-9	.	CASSLRNYEQYF	TGTGCCAGCAGCCTTCGAAACTACGAGCAGTACTTC
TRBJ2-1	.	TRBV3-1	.	CASSQHGPNEQFF	TGTGCCAGCAGCCAACACGGACCCAATGAGCAGTTCTTC
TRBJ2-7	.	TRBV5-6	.	CASSLLGQNSYEQYF	TGTGCCAGCAGCTTGCTAGGACAGAACTCCTACGAGCAGTACTTC
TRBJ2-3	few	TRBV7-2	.	CASTLALTDTQYF	TGTGCCAGCACCTTGGCTCTGACAGATACGCAGTATTTT
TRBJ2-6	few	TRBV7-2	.	CASSLVFSSGANVLTF	TGTGCCAGCAGCTTAGTATTTAGCTCTGGGGCCAACGTCCTGACTTTC
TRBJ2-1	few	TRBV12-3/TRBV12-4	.	CASSPGRDEQFF	TGTGCCAGCAGCCCGGGACGGGATGAGCAGTTCTTC
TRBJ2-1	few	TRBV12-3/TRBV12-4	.	CASSLHEGYEQFF	TGTGCCAGCAGTTTACATGAGGGCTATGAGCAGTTCTTC
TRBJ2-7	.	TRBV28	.	CASSFSRGFSYEQYF	TGTGCCAGCAGTTTTTCGCGGGGATTCTCCTACGAGCAGTACTTC